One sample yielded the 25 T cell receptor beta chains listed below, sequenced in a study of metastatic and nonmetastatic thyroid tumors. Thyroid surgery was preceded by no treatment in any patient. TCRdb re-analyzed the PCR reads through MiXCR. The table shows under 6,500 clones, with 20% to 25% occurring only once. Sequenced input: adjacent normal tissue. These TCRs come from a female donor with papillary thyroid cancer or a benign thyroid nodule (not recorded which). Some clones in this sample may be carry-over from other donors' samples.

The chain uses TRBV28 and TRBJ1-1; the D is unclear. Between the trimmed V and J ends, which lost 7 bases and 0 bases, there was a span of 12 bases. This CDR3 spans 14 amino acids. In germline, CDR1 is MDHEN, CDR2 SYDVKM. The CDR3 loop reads CASTPGRMNTEAFF. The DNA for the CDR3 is TGTGCCAGCACCCCCGGACGGATGAACACTGAAGCTTTCTTT. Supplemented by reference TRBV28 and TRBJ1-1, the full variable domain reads DVKVTQSSRYLVKRTGEKVFLECVQDMDHENMFWYRQDPGLGLRLIYFSYDVKMKEKGDIPEGYSVSREKKERFSLILESASTNQTSMYLCASTPGRMNTEAFFGQGTRLTVV.

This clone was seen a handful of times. Written as DNA, the CDR3 is TGTGCCAGCAGTTTAAGGCCGCTGAACACTGAAGCTTTCTTT. Translated: CASSLRPLNTEAFF. The chain uses TRBV28 and TRBJ1-1, with unresolved D. The CDR3 loop spans 14 amino acids. V lost 2 bases, J lost 0 bases, and 7 bases lay in between. The germline gives CDR1 MDHEN, CDR2 SYDVKM.

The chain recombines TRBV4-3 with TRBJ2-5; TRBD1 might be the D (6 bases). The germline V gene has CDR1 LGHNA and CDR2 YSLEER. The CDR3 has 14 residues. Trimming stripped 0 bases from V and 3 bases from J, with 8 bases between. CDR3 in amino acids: CASSQEAGEETQYF. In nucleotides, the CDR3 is TGCGCCAGCAGCCAAGAGGCAGGGGAAGAGACCCAGTACTTC.

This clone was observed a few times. In nucleotides, the CDR3 is TGTGCCAGCAGCTCTCGGACTAGCGACCCTTTGTCGAGCACAGATACGCAGTATTTT. Its translation is CASSSRTSDPLSSTDTQYF. V usage is TRBV21-1 and J usage is TRBJ2-3; TRBD2, the table's D call, lacks a check against the DNA. TRBV21-1 is termed a pseudogene. CDR3 size: 19 residues.

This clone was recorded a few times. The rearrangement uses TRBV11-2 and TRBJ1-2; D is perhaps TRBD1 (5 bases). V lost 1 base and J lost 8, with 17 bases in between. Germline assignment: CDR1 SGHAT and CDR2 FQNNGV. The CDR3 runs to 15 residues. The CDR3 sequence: CASSLGRQFWGGYTF. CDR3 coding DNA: TGTGCCAGCAGCTTAGGCAGACAGTTCTGGGGCGGCTACACCTTC. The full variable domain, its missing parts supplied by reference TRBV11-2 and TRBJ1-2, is EAGVAQSPRYKIIEKRQSVAFWCNPISGHATLYWYQQILGQGPKLLIQFQNNGVVDDSQLPKDRFSAERLKGVDSTLKIQPAKLEDSAVYLCASSLGRQFWGGYTFGSGTRLTVV.

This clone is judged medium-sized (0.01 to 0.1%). CDR3 loop: CASSYQLGLAGCTDTQYF. The CDR3 DNA sequence: TGTGCCAGCAGTTACCAGTTGGGACTAGCGGGATGTACAGATACGCAGTATTTT. The genes are TRBV6-6 and TRBJ2-3; 13 positions agree with TRBD2. J was trimmed by 3 bases and V by 2 bases; bases with no gene match: 8. Germline V gene lookup returns CDR1 MNHNY and CDR2 SVGAGI (reference sequence). The CDR3 extends over 18 amino acids.

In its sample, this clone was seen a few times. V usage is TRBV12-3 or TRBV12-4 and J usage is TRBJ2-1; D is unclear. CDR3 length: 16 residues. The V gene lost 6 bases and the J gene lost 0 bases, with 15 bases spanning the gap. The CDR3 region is CASRSSGPSSYNEQFF. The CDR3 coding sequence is TGTGCCAGCAGATCCTCCGGGCCGAGCTCCTACAATGAGCAGTTCTTC.

Here the CDR3 reads CAVRHLGQGYTEAFF. The CDR3 coding sequence is TGTGCCGTGCGTCACCTTGGACAGGGTTACACTGAAGCTTTCTTT. The chain couples TRBV19 to TRBJ1-1; 8 positions match TRBD1. The junction had 14 bases not matched to a gene; V was cut back by 11 bases and J by 3 bases. CDR3 length equals 15 residues. Per the germline V gene, CDR1 is LNHDA and CDR2 is SQIVND (reference sequence). Using reference TRBV19 and TRBJ1-1 for the parts outside the CDR3, the full variable domain is DGGITQSPKYLFRKEGQNVTLSCEQNLNHDAMYWYRQDPGQGLRLIYYSQIVNDFQKGDIAEGYSVSREKKESFPLTVTSAQKNPTAFYLCAVRHLGQGYTEAFFGQGTRLTVV.

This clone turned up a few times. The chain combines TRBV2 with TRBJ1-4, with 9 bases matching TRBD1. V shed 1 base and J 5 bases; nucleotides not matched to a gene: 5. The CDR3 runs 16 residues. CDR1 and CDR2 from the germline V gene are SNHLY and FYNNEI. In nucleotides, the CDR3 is TGTGCCAGCAGTGAAGGGGGGACAGGGCCCAATGAAAAACTGTTTTTT. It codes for CASSEGGTGPNEKLFF.

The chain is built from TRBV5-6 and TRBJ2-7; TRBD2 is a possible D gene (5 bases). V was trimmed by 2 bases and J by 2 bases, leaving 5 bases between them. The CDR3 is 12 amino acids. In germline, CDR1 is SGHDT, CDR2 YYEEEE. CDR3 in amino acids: CASSFGTYEQYF. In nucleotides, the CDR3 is TGTGCCAGCAGCTTCGGGACCTACGAGCAGTACTTC.

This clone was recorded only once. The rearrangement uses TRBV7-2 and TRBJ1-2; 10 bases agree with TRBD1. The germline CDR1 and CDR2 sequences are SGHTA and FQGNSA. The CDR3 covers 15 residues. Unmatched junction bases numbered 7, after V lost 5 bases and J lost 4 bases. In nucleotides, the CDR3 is TGTGCCAGCAGCCCGGCCGGGACAGGGGTCTATGGCTACACCTTC. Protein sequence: CASSPAGTGVYGYTF.

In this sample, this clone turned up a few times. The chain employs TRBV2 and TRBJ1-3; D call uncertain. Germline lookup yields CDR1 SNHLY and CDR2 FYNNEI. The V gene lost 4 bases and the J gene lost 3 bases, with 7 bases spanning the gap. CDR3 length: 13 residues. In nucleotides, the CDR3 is TGTGCCAGCAGTGTCGCACATGGAAACACCATATATTTT. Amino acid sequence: CASSVAHGNTIYF. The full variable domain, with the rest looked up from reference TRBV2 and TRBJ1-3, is EPEVTQTPSHQVTQMGQEVILRCVPISNHLYFYWYRQILGQKVEFLVSFYNNEISEKSEIFDDQFSVERPDGSNFTLKIRSTKLEDSAMYFCASSVAHGNTIYFGEGSWLTVV.

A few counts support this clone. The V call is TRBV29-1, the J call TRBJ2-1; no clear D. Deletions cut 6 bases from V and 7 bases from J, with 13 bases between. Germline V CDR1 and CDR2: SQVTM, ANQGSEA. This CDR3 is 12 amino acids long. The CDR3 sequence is CSVNRSYNEQFF. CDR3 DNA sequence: TGCAGCGTCAATCGGAGCTATAATGAGCAGTTCTTC.

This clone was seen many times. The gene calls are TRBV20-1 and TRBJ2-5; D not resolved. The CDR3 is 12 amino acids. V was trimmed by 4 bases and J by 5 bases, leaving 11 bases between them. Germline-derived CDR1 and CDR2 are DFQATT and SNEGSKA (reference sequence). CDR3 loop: CSATGPRETQYF. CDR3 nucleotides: TGCAGTGCTACCGGACCCCGGGAGACCCAGTACTTC.

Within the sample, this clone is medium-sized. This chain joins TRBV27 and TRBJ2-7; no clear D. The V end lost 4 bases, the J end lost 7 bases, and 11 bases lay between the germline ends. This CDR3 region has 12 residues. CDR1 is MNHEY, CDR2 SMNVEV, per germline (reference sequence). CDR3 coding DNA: TGTGCCAGCAGTTCCGCATTACGAGAGCAGTACTTC. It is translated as CASSSALREQYF.

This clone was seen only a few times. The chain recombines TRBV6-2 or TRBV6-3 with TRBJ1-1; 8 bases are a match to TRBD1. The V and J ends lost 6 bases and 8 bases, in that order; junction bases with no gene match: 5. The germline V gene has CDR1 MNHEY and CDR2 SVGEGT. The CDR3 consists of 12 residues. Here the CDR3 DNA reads TGTGCCAGCAGATTAACAGGGGGAGAAGCTTTCTTT. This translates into CASRLTGGEAFF.

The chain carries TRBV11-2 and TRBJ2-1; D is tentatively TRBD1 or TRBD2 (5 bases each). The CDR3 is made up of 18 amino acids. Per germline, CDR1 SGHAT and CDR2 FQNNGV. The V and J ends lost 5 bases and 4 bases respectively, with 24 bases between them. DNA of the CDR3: TGTGCCAGCAGCGAAGGCCCCAGGTTGGGACGAATTTACAATGAGCAGTTCTTC. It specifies CASSEGPRLGRIYNEQFF.

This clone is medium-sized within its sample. DNA for the CDR3: TGCAGTGCTAGAAGGCTAGCGGGGGTTTTCGAGCAGTACTTC. Amino acids: CSARRLAGVFEQYF. The rearrangement uses TRBV20-1 and TRBJ2-7; 10 bases match TRBD2. Trimming took 2 bases from V and 6 from J; bases not matched to a gene: 7. The germline V gene encodes CDR1 DFQATT and CDR2 SNEGSKA (reference sequence). This CDR3 is 14 amino acids long.

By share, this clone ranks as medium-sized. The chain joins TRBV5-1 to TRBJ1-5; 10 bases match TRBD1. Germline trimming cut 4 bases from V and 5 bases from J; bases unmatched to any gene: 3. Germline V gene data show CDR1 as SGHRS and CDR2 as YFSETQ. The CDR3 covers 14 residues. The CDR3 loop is CASSPDRGDQPQHF. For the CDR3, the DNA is TGCGCCAGCAGCCCGGACAGGGGGGATCAGCCCCAGCATTTT.

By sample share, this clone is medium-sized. The CDR3 bases are TGTGCCAGTAACCACGCCAGGGGGCCCAACTCTGGGGCCAACGTCCTGACTTTC. This sequence encodes CASNHARGPNSGANVLTF. The chain has TRBV19 and TRBJ2-6; 8 bases line up with TRBD1. Looked up from germline, CDR1 is LNHDA and CDR2 is SQIVND (reference sequence). This CDR3 is built from 18 residues. J gave up 0 bases and V 7 bases, and 11 bases lay outside the gene matches.

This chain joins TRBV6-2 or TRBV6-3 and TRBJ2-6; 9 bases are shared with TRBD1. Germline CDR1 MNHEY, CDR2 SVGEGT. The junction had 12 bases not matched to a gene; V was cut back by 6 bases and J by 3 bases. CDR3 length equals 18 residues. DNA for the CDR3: TGTGCCAGCAGCCTCGCGGCGGGACAGGGTGATGGGGCCAACGTCCTGACTTTC. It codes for CASSLAAGQGDGANVLTF.

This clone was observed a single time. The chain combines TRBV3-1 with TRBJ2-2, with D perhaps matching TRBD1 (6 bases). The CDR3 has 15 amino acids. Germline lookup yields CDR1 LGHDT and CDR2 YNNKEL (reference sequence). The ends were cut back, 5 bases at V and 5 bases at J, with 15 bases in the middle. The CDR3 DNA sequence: TGTGCCAGCAGCATCGGGACACCTAGTACCGGGGAGCTGTTTTTT. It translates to CASSIGTPSTGELFF.

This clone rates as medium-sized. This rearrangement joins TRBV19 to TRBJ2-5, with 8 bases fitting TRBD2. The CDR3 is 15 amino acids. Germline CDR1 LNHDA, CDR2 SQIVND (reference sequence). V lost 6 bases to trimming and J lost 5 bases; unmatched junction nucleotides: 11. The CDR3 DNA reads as TGTGCCAGTAGAAATCCCCTAATAGCGGGGGAGACCCAGTACTTC. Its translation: CASRNPLIAGETQYF.

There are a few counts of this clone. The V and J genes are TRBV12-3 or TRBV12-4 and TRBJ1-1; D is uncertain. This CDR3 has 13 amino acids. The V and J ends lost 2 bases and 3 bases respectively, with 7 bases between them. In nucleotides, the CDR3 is TGTGCCAGCAGTTTAAAGGGTGACACTGAAGCTTTCTTT. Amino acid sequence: CASSLKGDTEAFF.

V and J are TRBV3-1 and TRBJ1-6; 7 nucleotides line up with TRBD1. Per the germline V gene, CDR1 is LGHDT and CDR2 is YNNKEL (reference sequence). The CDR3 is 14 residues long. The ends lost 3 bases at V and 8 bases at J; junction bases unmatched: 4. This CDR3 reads CASSQRQGYSPLHF. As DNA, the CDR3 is TGTGCCAGCAGCCAGCGACAGGGATATTCACCCCTCCACTTT.